The 25 T cell receptor beta chains in this list originate from one sample, sequenced in a study of T cells in localized non-small cell lung cancer. The method was immunoSEQ multiplex PCR; TCRdb's version includes in-frame clones alone and lacks a portion of them. The sample holds 1,300 or so clones, about 25% seen once. Here the sequenced sample was lung tumor tissue, taken before any cancer treatment. The origin of the receptors is a man aged 40 to 70 with stage II squamous cell lung carcinoma.

The CDR3 sequence: CASSQDRGPPQGTQYF. The CDR3 DNA reads as TGCGCCAGCAGCCAAGATAGGGGGCCTCCACAGGGTACGCAGTATTTT. The chain links TRBV1 to TRBJ2-3; the D call of TRBD1 is as the table states it, not checked on the DNA. TRBV1 is termed a pseudogene. CDR3 length: 16 residues.

This clone is classed as large. The chain recombines TRBV19 with TRBJ2-3; 9 bases are a match to TRBD2. Trimming removed 6 bases from V and 4 bases from J; junction bases left unmatched: 2. CDR1 is LNHDA and CDR2 is SQIVND in the germline V gene (reference sequence). This CDR3 comprises 13 residues. The CDR3 region has the DNA TGTGCCAGTAGGTTAGCGGGAGCAGATACGCAGTATTTT. This encodes CASRLAGADTQYF.

This clone came up a few times. CDR3 region: CASSPGGAGSVYEQYF. CDR3 coding DNA: TGTGCCAGCAGTCCGGGGGGAGCGGGAAGCGTTTACGAGCAGTACTTC. The chain is built from TRBV6-8 and TRBJ2-7, with TRBD2 matching over 7 bases. The germline V gene encodes CDR1 MNHGY and CDR2 SAAAGT. The CDR3 spans 16 residues. V trimming: 5 bases; J trimming: 4 bases; junction bases outside the gene matches: 14.

This clone was observed a few times. The chain employs TRBV30 and TRBJ1-2, with 7 bases identical to TRBD1. CDR1 and CDR2 (germline): GTSNPN, SVGIG (reference sequence). V gave up 5 bases and J gave up 0 bases; unmatched junction bases: 9. The CDR3 has 15 amino acids. This CDR3 reads CAWLGRGTANYGYTF. CDR3 nucleotide sequence: TGTGCCTGGTTAGGACGCGGGACAGCTAACTATGGCTACACCTTC.

This clone has just a few counts. The chain employs TRBV11-3 and TRBJ2-1; the match to TRBD2 covers 12 bases. CDR1 and CDR2 from the germline V gene are SGHNT and YENEEA. The CDR3 length is 15 residues. Trimming took 3 bases from V and 9 from J; bases not matched to a gene: 6. CDR3 nucleotides: TGTGCCAGCAGCTTCGGGACTAGCGGGTTTGGTGAGCAGTTCTTC. Amino acids: CASSFGTSGFGEQFF.

By proportion, this clone is large. The chain employs TRBV9 and TRBJ2-7; 9 bases are a match to TRBD1. The V gene end was trimmed by 3 bases and the J gene end by 6 bases; junction bases not matched to a gene: 4. This CDR3 contains 13 residues. Germline V CDR1 and CDR2: SGDLS, YYNGEE. The chain's CDR3 is CASSGTTGGEQYF. DNA of the CDR3: TGTGCCAGCAGCGGAACGACAGGGGGCGAGCAGTACTTC.

This clone has a handful of counts. V usage is TRBV7-5 and J usage is TRBJ2-1; TRBD2, the table's D call, lacks a check against the DNA. TRBV7-5 is labeled a pseudogene. The CDR3 has 16 amino acids. CDR3 sequence: CASSLMNLAGVNEQFF. CDR3 sequence (DNA): TGTGCCAGCAGCTTAATGAACCTAGCGGGAGTAAATGAGCAGTTCTTC.

V is TRBV29-1 and J is TRBJ2-7; 7 positions match TRBD1. J gave up 4 bases and V 5 bases, and 11 bases lay outside the gene matches. Germline assignment: CDR1 SQVTM and CDR2 ANQGSEA. The CDR3 totals 14 residues. The CDR3 region is CSVLDLPGGYEQYF. CDR3 sequence (DNA): TGCAGCGTTCTGGACCTACCAGGGGGTTACGAGCAGTACTTC.

This clone was seen a handful of times. CDR3 loop: CAWSKGGVQETQYF. CDR3 DNA sequence: TGTGCCTGGAGTAAGGGGGGAGTACAAGAGACCCAGTACTTC. The chain uses TRBV30 and TRBJ2-5, with D perhaps matching TRBD1 or TRBD2 (6 bases each). V gave up 2 bases and J gave up 2 bases, with 12 bases separating them. CDR1 GTSNPN and CDR2 SVGIG come from the germline V gene (reference sequence). The CDR3 has 14 residues. The whole variable domain, remainder taken from reference TRBV30 and TRBJ2-5, is SQTIHQWPATLVQPVGSPLSLECTVEGTSNPNLYWYRQAAGRGLQLLFYSVGIGQISSEVPQNLSASRPQDRQFILSSKKLLLSDSGFYLCAWSKGGVQETQYFGPGTRLLVL.

The chain joins TRBV11-3 to TRBJ2-1; possibly TRBD2 for D (6 bases). V was cut by 5 bases and J by 2 bases, with 16 bases left in between. CDR1 is SGHNT, CDR2 YENEEA, per germline. This CDR3 spans 16 amino acids. This chain's CDR3 is CASSLQGSGTYNEQFF. The CDR3 nucleotides read TGTGCCAGCAGCCTCCAAGGTAGCGGAACCTACAATGAGCAGTTCTTC.

This clone has a handful of counts. The chain couples TRBV11-3 to TRBJ1-2, with 7 bases matching TRBD1. Per the germline V gene, CDR1 is SGHNT and CDR2 is YENEEA. Trimming at V came to 6 bases and at J to 7 bases, leaving 14 bases not matched to a gene. The length of the CDR3 is 15 residues. CDR3 region: CASRLATGTGGGYTF. The CDR3 coding sequence is TGTGCCAGCAGGTTGGCGACAGGGACCGGAGGTGGCTACACCTTC. The full variable domain, with the rest looked up from reference TRBV11-3 and TRBJ1-2, is EAGVVQSPRYKIIEKKQPVAFWCNPISGHNTLYWYLQNLGQGPELLIRYENEEAVDDSQLPKDRFSAERLKGVDSTLKIQPAELGDSAVYLCASRLATGTGGGYTFGSGTRLTVV.

The chain joins TRBV30 to TRBJ2-6, with D uncertain. The V gene lost 0 bases and the J gene lost 4 bases, with 7 bases spanning the gap. The length of the CDR3 is 14 residues. Germline V gives CDR1 GTSNPN, CDR2 SVGIG (reference sequence). In DNA, the CDR3 is TGTGCCTGGAGTGTATCAGTGGGGGCCAACGTCCTGACTTTC. Translating it yields CAWSVSVGANVLTF.

This clone was seen once. V usage is TRBV18 and J usage is TRBJ1-5; D is undetermined. There are 12 residues in the CDR3. From germline, CDR1 is KGHSH and CDR2 LQKENI. V shed 6 bases and J shed 3 bases, with 6 bases lying between them. The CDR3 sequence: CASSQDNQPQHF. The CDR3 DNA reads as TGTGCCAGCTCCCAGGACAATCAGCCCCAGCATTTT.

The chain links TRBV11-3 to TRBJ2-3; D is perhaps TRBD1 (6 bases). This CDR3 has 19 residues. Looked up from germline, CDR1 is SGHNT and CDR2 is YENEEA. The V end was cut by 4 bases, the J end by 3 bases, with 26 bases between. CDR3 in amino acids: CASSSPVLSRGALTDTQYF. The CDR3 DNA reads as TGTGCCAGCAGCTCCCCAGTCCTTTCCAGGGGTGCCCTTACAGATACGCAGTATTTT.

V usage is TRBV6-7 and J usage is TRBJ2-7; 8 bases match TRBD1. TRBV6-7 is filed as an ORF, its function uncertain. Germline trimming cut 2 bases from V and 5 bases from J; bases unmatched to any gene: 8. This CDR3 contains 15 residues. CDR3 residues: CASSYLTGGTDEQYF. The CDR3 region has the DNA TGTGCCAGCAGTTACCTCACAGGGGGTACCGACGAGCAGTACTTC.

The chain recombines TRBV19 with TRBJ2-1; a weak D match, TRBD1 (6 bases). The germline CDR1 and CDR2 sequences are LNHDA and SQIVND (reference sequence). V lost 4 bases, J lost 12 bases, and 19 bases lay in between. The CDR3 contains 14 residues. The CDR3 bases are TGTGCCAGTAGTAGCCCCGGTCTACCAGGGGCGCAGTTCTTC. Residues: CASSSPGLPGAQFF.

V gene TRBV29-1 combines with J gene TRBJ2-6; no clear D. The CDR3 covers 13 residues. Trimming shortened V by 1 base and J by 2 bases, and 3 bases separated the two germline ends. Germline values: CDR1 SQVTM, CDR2 ANQGSEA. This CDR3 is CSVEGAGANVLTF. The CDR3 nucleotides read TGCAGCGTTGAAGGGGCTGGGGCCAACGTCCTGACTTTC.

The CDR3, as DNA: TGTGCCTGGAACCCTAGCGGGTTCACTAGCACAGATACGCAGTATTTT. Protein product: CAWNPSGFTSTDTQYF. V and J are TRBV30 and TRBJ2-3; 8 positions agree with TRBD2. The CDR3 extends over 16 amino acids. Per germline, CDR1 GTSNPN and CDR2 SVGIG (reference sequence). V shed 4 bases and J 0 bases; nucleotides not matched to a gene: 9.

This clone has only a few counts. This chain connects TRBV6-8 to TRBJ1-1; D is possibly TRBD1 (6 bases). The CDR3 covers 15 residues. Germline lookup yields CDR1 MNHGY and CDR2 SAAAGT. Trimming stripped 5 bases from V and 3 bases from J, with 16 bases between. The chain's CDR3 is CASSALQGADTEAFF. CDR3 in DNA: TGTGCCAGCAGTGCACTACAGGGTGCGGACACTGAAGCTTTCTTT.

The genes are TRBV19 and TRBJ2-3; D is possibly TRBD2 (6 bases). This CDR3 spans 16 amino acids. The V end was cut by 5 bases, the J end by 3 bases, with 18 bases between. From germline, CDR1 is LNHDA and CDR2 SQIVND (reference sequence). CDR3 sequence (DNA): TGTGCCAGTAGTGGGGACTTCACGCCCACTACAGATACGCAGTATTTT. Translated, it gives CASSGDFTPTTDTQYF.

The rearrangement links TRBV15 to TRBJ1-2; 8 bases agree with TRBD1. Germline trimming cut 2 bases from V and 3 bases from J; bases unmatched to any gene: 5. The CDR3 totals 15 residues. Germline-derived CDR1 and CDR2 are LNHNV and YYDKDF (reference sequence). CDR3 nucleotides: TGTGCCACCAGCAGAACCGGGACAGGAGACTATGGCTACACCTTC. This encodes CATSRTGTGDYGYTF. Complete variable domain (other parts from reference TRBV15 and TRBJ1-2): DAMVIQNPRYQVTQFGKPVTLSCSQTLNHNVMYWYQQKSSQAPKLLFHYYDKDFNNEADTPDNFQSRRPNTSFCFLDIRSPGLGDTAMYLCATSRTGTGDYGYTFGSGTRLTVV.

The sample holds a few counts of this clone. The chain recombines TRBV6-8 with TRBJ1-5; no clear D. Trimming shortened V by 6 bases and J by 0 bases, and 12 bases separated the two germline ends. CDR3 length: 15 residues. Germline V gene sequence: CDR1 MNHGY, CDR2 SAAAGT. CDR3 in DNA: TGTGCCAGCAGCTTAAGATCCCATAGCAATCAGCCCCAGCATTTT. Protein sequence: CASSLRSHSNQPQHF.

The V and J genes are TRBV11-3 and TRBJ2-7; 10 bases agree with TRBD2. V dropped 0 bases and J dropped 5; count of bases not matched to a gene: 7. This CDR3 is built from 16 residues. The germline gives CDR1 SGHNT, CDR2 YENEEA. The CDR3 protein is CASSLESTSGIHEQYF. CDR3 bases: TGTGCCAGCAGCTTAGAATCAACTAGCGGGATCCACGAGCAGTACTTC. The whole variable domain, remainder taken from reference TRBV11-3 and TRBJ2-7, is EAGVVQSPRYKIIEKKQPVAFWCNPISGHNTLYWYLQNLGQGPELLIRYENEEAVDDSQLPKDRFSAERLKGVDSTLKIQPAELGDSAVYLCASSLESTSGIHEQYFGPGTRLTVT.

The chain has TRBV9 and TRBJ2-7, with a weak D call TRBD2 (5 bases). Trimming left V 5 bases short and J 2 bases short, with 17 bases between. Per the germline V gene, CDR1 is SGDLS and CDR2 is YYNGEE. This CDR3 spans 15 amino acids. The CDR3 coding sequence is TGTGCCAGCAGTGGTGAAGCGGCTTATACCTACGAGCAGTACTTC. Amino acid sequence: CASSGEAAYTYEQYF.

The V call is TRBV9, the J call TRBJ2-5; D possibly matches TRBD1 or TRBD2 (6 bases each). V was pared by 2 bases and J by 4 bases, with 27 bases between. CDR1 is SGDLS, CDR2 YYNGEE, per germline. This CDR3 spans 19 amino acids. CDR3 protein: CASSVSVSRGRGGGETQYF. The CDR3 bases are TGTGCCAGCAGCGTTTCCGTATCCCGAGGCAGGGGAGGTGGAGAGACCCAGTACTTC.